Below, 27 T cell receptor beta chains from the same sample are listed, as sequenced in a study of blood T cell repertoires in COVID-19. The protocol was immunoSEQ multiplex PCR, while the TCRdb copy is restricted to in-frame clones and leaves out a portion. The profile shows some 250,000 clones, around 82% of them singletons. The sample was peripheral blood. The receptors were gathered from a woman aged 18-29 years with acute or convalescent COVID-19.

This clone was counted a single time. The chain uses TRBV28 and TRBJ2-2; no clear D gene. There are 13 residues in the CDR3. Germline CDR1 and CDR2: MDHEN and SYDVKM. V was cut by 6 bases and J by 6 bases, with 11 bases left in between. The CDR3 loop is CASRNFGPGELFF. The CDR3 nucleotides read TGTGCCAGCAGGAACTTTGGGCCCGGGGAGCTGTTTTTT.

The V gene is TRBV19, the J gene TRBJ1-5, with TRBD1 as a possible D gene (5 bases). Germline CDR1 reads LNHDA; CDR2 reads SQIVND (reference sequence). V was pared by 4 bases and J by 3 bases, with 16 bases between. The CDR3 loop spans 16 amino acids. The CDR3 spells CASSKIGGGDNQPQHF. The DNA of the CDR3 is TGTGCCAGTAGTAAAATCGGGGGTGGCGACAATCAGCCCCAGCATTTT.

J is TRBJ1-2 and V is TRBV4-3; no clear D gene. Trimming pared 0 bases from V and 2 bases from J, leaving 10 bases between. There are 15 residues in the CDR3. Germline V CDR1 and CDR2: LGHNA, YSLEER. CDR3 bases: TGCGCCAGCAGCCAAGATATAAACAGAAACTATGGCTACACCTTC. Encoded protein: CASSQDINRNYGYTF.

The chain links TRBV6-5 to TRBJ2-2, with 8 bases matching TRBD2. Germline V gives CDR1 MNHEY, CDR2 SVGAGI. This CDR3 is 15 amino acids long. The trim removed 6 bases at V and 1 base at J, leaving 4 bases unmatched. CDR3 amino acids: CASRSAGVNTGELFF. The CDR3, as DNA: TGTGCCAGCAGATCAGCGGGAGTGAACACCGGGGAGCTGTTTTTT.

This clone has more than one count but fewer than ten. As DNA, the CDR3 is TGTGCCAGCATCGAGTCGGGGAGTGACGAGCAGTACTTC. It specifies CASIESGSDEQYF. The genes are TRBV28 and TRBJ2-7; D perhaps matches TRBD2 (5 bases). V lost 7 bases to trimming and J lost 5 bases, with 15 bases between them. This CDR3 has 13 residues. Looked up from germline, CDR1 is MDHEN and CDR2 is SYDVKM.

The chain recombines TRBV6-5 with TRBJ2-7; tentatively, D is TRBD1 (9 bases). The CDR3 runs 14 residues. Trimming cost V 5 bases and J 6 bases, with 17 bases left between them. Germline CDR1 MNHEY, CDR2 SVGAGI. The CDR3 loop reads CASSTGGDRVEQYF. The CDR3 nucleotides are TGTGCCAGCAGTACGGGGGGGGACAGGGTCGAGCAGTACTTC.

This clone was found a few times. The V call is TRBV24-1, the J call TRBJ2-1; a possible D gene is TRBD1 (5 bases). V was pared by 4 bases and J by 4 bases, with 16 bases between. Germline CDR1 reads KGHDR; CDR2 reads SFDVKD. CDR3 size: 16 residues. The CDR3 loop is CATSDPTVPTYNEQFF. CDR3 in DNA: TGTGCCACCAGTGACCCGACAGTGCCAACTTACAATGAGCAGTTCTTC.

The sample holds one count of this clone. The rearrangement links TRBV7-2 to TRBJ2-1; perhaps TRBD2 as D (7 bases). V was clipped by 4 bases and J by 6 bases, with 13 bases between them. Germline V CDR1 and CDR2: SGHTA, FQGNSA. The CDR3 loop spans 14 amino acids. The CDR3 here is CASSSGAGVNEQFF. CDR3 DNA sequence: TGTGCCAGCAGCTCGGGGGCGGGGGTCAATGAGCAGTTCTTC. Full variable domain (outside the CDR3, taken from reference TRBV7-2 and TRBJ2-1): GAGVSQSPSNKVTEKGKDVELRCDPISGHTALYWYRQSLGQGLEFLIYFQGNSAPDKSGLPSDRFSAERTGGSVSTLTIQRTQQEDSAVYLCASSSGAGVNEQFFGPGTRLTVL.

CDR3 sequence reads: CARQTQTGNTEAFF. The DNA for the CDR3 is TGTGCCAGACAGACCCAGACAGGGAACACTGAAGCTTTCTTT. The chain combines TRBV2 with TRBJ1-1; possibly TRBD1 for D (6 bases). V gave up 9 bases and J gave up 1 base, with 15 bases separating them. The CDR3 runs to 14 residues. CDR1 SNHLY and CDR2 FYNNEI come from the germline V gene.

V is TRBV11-2 and J is TRBJ1-3; 9 bases fit TRBD1. The V gene's germline CDR1 is SGHAT and CDR2 FQNNGV. The V segment lost 6 bases and the J segment 2 bases; nucleotides outside the gene matches: 8. This CDR3 comprises 16 residues. The CDR3 DNA is TGTGCCAGCAGGGAAACAGGGGGCCGCGCTGGAAACACCATATATTTT. Its translation is CASRETGGRAGNTIYF.

The genes are TRBV6-1 and TRBJ2-5; 7 bases agree with TRBD2. With V trimmed by 3 bases and J by 4 bases, 8 bases remained unmatched. This CDR3 contains 15 residues. In germline, CDR1 is MNHNS, CDR2 SASEGT. CDR3: CASSDKGGGGETQYF. The CDR3 DNA reads as TGTGCCAGCAGTGATAAGGGCGGGGGAGGAGAGACCCAGTACTTC.

The V and J genes are TRBV25-1 and TRBJ1-1; a weak D match, TRBD1 (5 bases). Germline CDR1 and CDR2: MGHDK and SYGVNS. This CDR3 comprises 12 residues. The V end lost 8 bases, the J end lost 1 base, and 8 bases lay between the germline ends. The CDR3 here is CASGGTNTEAFF. The CDR3 DNA reads as TGTGCCAGCGGGGGGACGAACACTGAAGCTTTCTTT.

The chain links TRBV9 to TRBJ2-1; TRBD2 aligns across 10 bases. CDR1 SGDLS and CDR2 YYNGEE come from the germline V gene. V was pared by 2 bases and J by 7 bases, with 6 bases of the junction left unmatched. This CDR3 spans 15 amino acids. This CDR3 is CASSVSSGSKNEQFF. The CDR3 DNA reads as TGTGCCAGCAGCGTCTCTAGCGGGAGTAAGAATGAGCAGTTCTTC.

Here the CDR3 DNA reads TGCGCCAGCAGCGCGCGACTAGCGGGGGGCGGCGGGGAGCTGTTTTTT. Protein: CASSARLAGGGGELFF. V is TRBV5-1 and J is TRBJ2-2; 13 bases line up with TRBD2. V lost 4 bases, J lost 7 bases, and 7 bases stayed unmatched. The CDR3 sequence is 16 residues long. In germline, CDR1 is SGHRS, CDR2 YFSETQ. Together with reference TRBV5-1 and TRBJ2-2, the CDR3 gives the full variable domain: KAGVTQTPRYLIKTRGQQVTLSCSPISGHRSVSWYQQTPGQGLQFLFEYFSETQRNKGNFPGRFSGRQFSNSRSEMNVSTLELGDSALYLCASSARLAGGGGELFFGEGSRLTVL.

The chain is built from TRBV4-3 and TRBJ2-1, with 7 positions matching TRBD2. Looked up from germline, CDR1 is LGHNA and CDR2 is YSLEER. The CDR3 consists of 14 residues. V lost 2 bases to trimming and J lost 8 bases; unmatched junction nucleotides: 6. The CDR3 sequence: CASSQQTSSHEQFF. CDR3 coding DNA: TGCGCCAGCAGCCAACAGACTAGCTCGCATGAGCAGTTCTTC.

This clone has only one observation. V usage is TRBV5-6 and J usage is TRBJ2-7, with 9 bases fitting TRBD1. The trim removed 1 base at V and 6 bases at J, leaving 8 bases unmatched. CDR1 and CDR2 from the germline V gene are SGHDT and YYEEEE. The CDR3 has 15 residues. CDR3 sequence: CASSLLSGQGGEQYF. The CDR3 bases are TGTGCCAGCAGCTTGTTATCGGGACAGGGAGGCGAGCAGTACTTC.

This chain uses TRBV2 with TRBJ1-2; 8 bases line up with TRBD1. This CDR3 has 14 amino acids. Per germline, CDR1 SNHLY and CDR2 FYNNEI. Germline trimming cut 4 bases from V and 1 base from J; bases unmatched to any gene: 2. The CDR3 here is CASSGTGSNYGYTF. CDR3 sequence (DNA): TGTGCCAGCAGTGGGACAGGGAGTAACTATGGCTACACCTTC.

This clone was detected only once. The V and J genes are TRBV6-2 or TRBV6-3 and TRBJ2-7; no clear D. The ends were cut back, 2 bases at V and 4 bases at J, with 9 bases in the middle. Germline V gives CDR1 MNHEY, CDR2 SVGEGT. CDR3 length: 13 residues. CDR3 in DNA: TGTGCCAGCAGTTACGGCCACCCGTACGAGCAGTACTTC. Its protein is CASSYGHPYEQYF.

V is TRBV21-1 and J is TRBJ1-3; TRBD1 is the table's D call, not checked against the DNA. TRBV21-1 represents a pseudogene. The CDR3 totals 15 residues. The CDR3, as DNA: TGTGCCATCCCCCCCCCGGACAGCTCTGGAAACACCATATATTTT. Its protein is CAIPPPDSSGNTIYF.

The V call is TRBV6-2 or TRBV6-3, the J call TRBJ1-1; D call uncertain. Germline CDR1 is MNHEY and CDR2 is SVGEGT. This CDR3 comprises 14 residues. Trimming cost V 1 base and J 0 bases, with 6 bases left between them. The DNA of the CDR3 is TGTGCCAGCAGTTACTTGGCCTTGAACACTGAAGCTTTCTTT. Translating gives CASSYLALNTEAFF.

The V call is TRBV7-9, the J call TRBJ2-7; 8 positions match TRBD1. The germline V gene encodes CDR1 SEHNR and CDR2 FQNEAQ (reference sequence). The CDR3 contains 17 residues. Losses at the gene ends were 1 base for V and 6 bases for J; bases not matched to a gene: 14. As DNA, the CDR3 is TGTGCCAGCAGCTTAGAGGGAAACAGGGGGGCGCTTACCGAGCAGTACTTC. Its translation: CASSLEGNRGALTEQYF.

The V call is TRBV19, the J call TRBJ1-2; 9 bases map to TRBD1. V shed 5 bases, J shed 8 bases, and the junction held 21 bases outside the gene matches. Germline assignment: CDR1 LNHDA and CDR2 SQIVND (reference sequence). The CDR3 covers 18 residues. In DNA, the CDR3 is TGTGCCAGTAGTCACGAAACCGCACCGGGACAGGGTTCATTGGGCTACACCTTC. It codes for CASSHETAPGQGSLGYTF.

The chain employs TRBV6-5 and TRBJ2-7; perhaps TRBD2 as D (6 bases). The germline CDR1 and CDR2 sequences are MNHEY and SVGAGI. This CDR3 has 15 amino acids. V gave up 5 bases and J gave up 6 bases, with 20 bases separating them. The CDR3: CASSTPGLGLGEQYF. Written as DNA, the CDR3 is TGTGCCAGCAGTACCCCGGGACTGGGACTCGGCGAGCAGTACTTC.

A few counts support this clone. The rearrangement links TRBV2 to TRBJ1-1, with D possibly being TRBD1 (5 bases). The CDR3 contains 13 residues. Trimming removed 4 bases at V and 4 bases at J, with 10 bases between. CDR1 and CDR2 from the germline V gene are SNHLY and FYNNEI. This CDR3 reads CASSANRGTEAFF. In DNA, the CDR3 is TGTGCCAGCAGTGCGAATAGGGGCACTGAAGCTTTCTTT.

This clone was seen just once. The chain couples TRBV5-1 to TRBJ1-1, with TRBD1 matching 9 bases. Trimming removed 2 bases from V and 8 bases from J; junction bases left unmatched: 1. CDR3 length: 12 residues. Germline V gives CDR1 SGHRS, CDR2 YFSETQ. This chain's CDR3 is CASSFTGGEAFF. DNA of the CDR3: TGCGCCAGCAGCTTCACAGGGGGCGAAGCTTTCTTT. The complete variable domain, with remaining parts taken from reference TRBV5-1 and TRBJ1-1, reads KAGVTQTPRYLIKTRGQQVTLSCSPISGHRSVSWYQQTPGQGLQFLFEYFSETQRNKGNFPGRFSGRQFSNSRSEMNVSTLELGDSALYLCASSFTGGEAFFGQGTRLTVV.

The chain carries TRBV4-1 and TRBJ2-1; D is unresolved. CDR3 length equals 15 residues. V shed 5 bases and J shed 8 bases, with 19 bases lying between them. Germline values: CDR1 MGHRA, CDR2 YSYEKL. The chain's CDR3 is CASSEQLYLKDEQFF. The CDR3 DNA reads as TGCGCCAGCAGCGAACAACTATATCTTAAGGATGAGCAGTTCTTC.

This chain links TRBV7-6 with TRBJ2-4, with D possibly matching TRBD2 (6 bases). The germline gives CDR1 SGHVS, CDR2 FNYEAQ. The ends were cut back, 1 base at V and 10 bases at J, with 14 bases in the middle. The CDR3 length is 14 residues. Here the CDR3 DNA reads TGTGCCAGCAGCTTAGTCGGCGTGGGGGGAATTCAGTACTTC. Protein: CASSLVGVGGIQYF.